The present T cell receptor beta chain was sequenced within a study of blood T cells in healthy people across ages. This clonotype was picked up one time. Germline CDR1 reads SGHTA; CDR2 reads FQGNSA. The CDR3 runs 14 residues. Trimming removed 3 bases from V and 5 bases from J; junction bases left unmatched: 4. Primed by a sample-barcoded 5' primer and a J-beta primer mix, a second PCR proceeded for 7 to 11 cycles. TCRdb processed the 5' RACE reads anew with MiXCR; each CDR3 protein has one entry. The repertoire holds approximately 320,000 distinct CDR3 sequences, roughly 26% seen once, with over 25% in the top ten.

Sample: blood. The sequence was obtained from a woman in her sixties or seventies in good health. This chain links TRBV7-2 with TRBJ1-5, with 7 bases that match TRBD1. The DNA for the CDR3 is TGTGCCAGCAGCTTCGACAGGGAATATCAGCCCCAGCATTTT. Its translation: CASSFDREYQPQHF.